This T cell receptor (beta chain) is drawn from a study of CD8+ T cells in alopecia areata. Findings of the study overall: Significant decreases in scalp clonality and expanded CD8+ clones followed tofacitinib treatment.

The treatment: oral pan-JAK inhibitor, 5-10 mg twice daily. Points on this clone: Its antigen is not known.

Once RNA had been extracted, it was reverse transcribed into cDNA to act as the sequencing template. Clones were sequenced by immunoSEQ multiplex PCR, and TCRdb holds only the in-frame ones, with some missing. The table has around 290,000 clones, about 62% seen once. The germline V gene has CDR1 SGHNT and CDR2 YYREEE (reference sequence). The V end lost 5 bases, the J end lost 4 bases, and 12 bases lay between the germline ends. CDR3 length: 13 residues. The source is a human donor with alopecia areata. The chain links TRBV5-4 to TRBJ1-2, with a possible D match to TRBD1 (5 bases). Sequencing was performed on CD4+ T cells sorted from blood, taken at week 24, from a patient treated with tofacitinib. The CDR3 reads CASRGGGVYGYTF. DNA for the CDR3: TGTGCCAGCAGGGGCGGGGGAGTCTATGGCTACACCTTC.